This T cell receptor (beta chain) derives from a study of shared clonotypes between healthy human individuals. Whole-study findings and limits: The low donor count limited represented genetic and exposure-history diversity. It was anticipated that sequencing depth would influence how many clonotypes donors shared. The researchers took only blood, and tissue repertoires probably look different.

In regard to this clone: Antigen: not known.

Sequencing used immunoSEQ multiplex PCR; TCRdb keeps in-frame clones, though not all of them. Of 950,000 to 1,100,000 clones listed, about 74% were seen once; the top ten hold around 1.5%. Sample: memory CD4+ T cells sorted from blood. The subset: CD45RA-negative fraction. The clonotype originates from a man aged 18 to 35 in good health.

The DNA of the CDR3 is TGTGCCAGCAGCTCCCTCAGTGCTTATACCTACAATGAGCAGTTCTTC. Translated, it gives CASSSLSAYTYNEQFF. The genes are TRBV9 and TRBJ2-1; D gene uncertain. Trimming removed 4 bases from V and 2 bases from J, with 16 bases in between. The CDR3 is 16 residues long. CDR1 is SGDLS, CDR2 YYNGEE, per germline. Using reference TRBV9 and TRBJ2-1 for the parts outside the CDR3, the full variable domain is DSGVTQTPKHLITATGQRVTLRCSPRSGDLSVYWYQQSLDQGLQFLIQYYNGEERAKGNILERFSAQQFPDLHSELNLSSLELGDSALYFCASSSLSAYTYNEQFFGPGTRLTVL.